This T cell receptor (beta chain) came from a study of blood T cell repertoires in COVID-19. Study at large: Acute and convalescent COVID-19 samples came from the United States, Italy and Spain. T cells, B-cell-depleted T cells, or PBMCs provided the cDNA or gDNA that served as material.

The CDR3 is made up of 13 amino acids. Germline CDR1 and CDR2: MNHEY and SMNVEV (reference sequence). The V gene end was trimmed by 7 bases and the J gene end by 3 bases; junction bases not matched to a gene: 2. In the source study's methods: Estimation of nucleated cell counts relied on the amplification of reference gene primers. Profiling relied on immunoSEQ multiplex PCR, and the TCRdb table lists in-frame clones only, not all of them. The V and J calls and clone size were taken over from that table, and D and trimming were inferred from the DNA. The table records around 160,000 clones, 81% of them present only once.

The sample consisted of peripheral blood. The sequence was collected from a human donor in a cohort sampled during active COVID-19. V and J are TRBV27 and TRBJ2-1, with 8 bases lining up with TRBD2. The CDR3 protein is CASKTSVYNEQFF. The CDR3 coding sequence is TGTGCCAGCAAGACTAGCGTCTACAATGAGCAGTTCTTC.